These T cell receptor beta chains were read from a single sample in a study of cytomegalovirus exposure and HLA in healthy donors. Measured with immunoSEQ multiplex PCR; TCRdb has only the in-frame clones, and not every one. The sample includes roughly 34,000 clones, over 60% of them seen just once. Sequencing used PBMCs. These TCRs come from a man aged 25-45 years in good health and CMV-seronegative. The CDR3 runs from the conserved cysteine through the conserved F or W. The D gene is left open where the match is weak. Expanded clones are given a class, and other clones once, few, many or no size at all.

V: TRBV21-1; D: NA; size: NA; J: TRBJ2-6; CDR3: CASSIKGNGANVLTF; DNA: TGTGCCAGCAGCATAAAGGGGAACGGGGCCAACGTCCTGACTTTC
V: TRBV7-6; D: TRBD1; size: once; J: TRBJ1-5; CDR3: CASSQGVDQPQHF; DNA: TGTGCCAGCAGTCAGGGGGTTGACCAGCCCCAGCATTTT
V: TRBV4-1; D: TRBD1; size: NA; J: TRBJ1-1; CDR3: CASSQAETGSLPAFF; DNA: TGCGCCAGCAGCCAAGCTGAGACAGGGAGTCTCCCAGCTTTCTTT
V: TRBV29-1; D: TRBD2; size: NA; J: TRBJ2-3; CDR3: CSVGGLATSTDTQYF; DNA: TGCAGCGTTGGGGGACTAGCGACCAGCACAGATACGCAGTATTTT
V: TRBV27; D: TRBD1; size: NA; J: TRBJ1-5; CDR3: CASSRTGAKPQHF; DNA: TGTGCCAGCAGTCGGACAGGGGCGAAGCCCCAGCATTTT
V: TRBV6-1; D: NA; size: NA; J: TRBJ2-6; CDR3: CASRSRGVGANVLTF; DNA: TGTGCCAGCAGAAGTAGGGGTGTTGGGGCCAACGTCCTGACTTTC
V: TRBV4-3; D: NA; size: NA; J: TRBJ2-1; CDR3: CASSPLDGSSYNEQFF; DNA: TGCGCCAGCAGCCCACTGGACGGGAGCTCCTACAATGAGCAGTTCTTC
V: TRBV7-8; D: NA; size: NA; J: TRBJ1-2; CDR3: CASSRERWLLNYGYTF; DNA: TGTGCCAGCAGCCGGGAGAGATGGCTTTTAAACTATGGCTACACCTTC
V: TRBV12-5; D: NA; size: NA; J: TRBJ1-1; CDR3: CASGLVLGGQNTEAFF; DNA: TGTGCTAGTGGTTTGGTACTAGGGGGACAGAACACTGAAGCTTTCTTT
V: TRBV10-2; D: TRBD2; size: NA; J: TRBJ2-3; CDR3: CASSDRTSGITDTQYF; DNA: TGCGCCAGCAGTGATAGGACTAGCGGGATAACAGATACGCAGTATTTT
V: TRBV14; D: TRBD2; size: NA; J: TRBJ2-3; CDR3: CASSIWTSGRTTDTQYF; DNA: TGTGCCAGCAGCATCTGGACTAGCGGGAGGACCACAGATACGCAGTATTTT
V: TRBV7-6; D: TRBD2; size: few; J: TRBJ2-3; CDR3: CASSITSGTQYF; DNA: TGTGCCAGCAGCATCACTAGCGGTACGCAGTATTTT
V: TRBV4-2; D: NA; size: NA; J: TRBJ1-1; CDR3: CASSQDLFFSGMNTEAFF; DNA: TGTGCCAGCAGCCAAGACCTTTTTTTTAGCGGCATGAACACTGAAGCTTTCTTT
V: TRBV28; D: NA; size: NA; J: TRBJ1-1; CDR3: CASSFQNTGQAFF; DNA: TGTGCCAGCAGTTTCCAGAATACGGGTCAAGCTTTCTTT
V: TRBV28; D: NA; size: NA; J: TRBJ1-4; CDR3: CASSLLGGGGSEKLFF; DNA: TGTGCCAGCAGCCTACTTGGTGGGGGCGGGAGTGAAAAACTGTTTTTT
V: TRBV6-5; D: TRBD2; size: few; J: TRBJ2-7; CDR3: CASSSPGTSGTYEQYF; DNA: TGTGCCAGCAGTTCCCCGGGGACTAGCGGGACCTACGAGCAGTACTTC
V: TRBV5-4; D: TRBD1; size: NA; J: TRBJ1-1; CDR3: CATNIRDRGPSRAFF; DNA: TGTGCCACCAATATCCGGGACAGGGGGCCGTCTAGAGCTTTCTTT
V: TRBV7-2; D: NA; size: NA; J: TRBJ2-3; CDR3: CASSLGPGDTQYF; DNA: TGTGCCAGCAGCTTAGGACCGGGGGATACGCAGTATTTT
V: TRBV6-5; D: TRBD1; size: few; J: TRBJ2-1; CDR3: CASSSTGGFYNEQFF; DNA: TGTGCCAGCAGTTCGACAGGGGGCTTCTACAATGAGCAGTTCTTC
V: TRBV29-1; D: TRBD2; size: NA; J: TRBJ2-1; CDR3: CSVGLAGYNEQFF; DNA: TGCAGCGTCGGACTAGCGGGCTACAATGAGCAGTTCTTC
V: TRBV10-2; D: TRBD1; size: NA; J: TRBJ1-1; CDR3: CASSESGTIGTGKLF; DNA: TGCGCCAGCAGTGAGTCGGGAACAATCGGGACAGGTAAACTGTTT
V: TRBV10-3; D: NA; size: NA; J: TRBJ2-3; CDR3: CAISESGPYTDTQYF; DNA: TGTGCCATCAGTGAGTCGGGCCCTTACACAGATACGCAGTATTTT
V: TRBV5-6; D: TRBD1; size: few; J: TRBJ2-5; CDR3: CASSLGQGQYF; DNA: TGTGCCAGCAGCTTGGGACAGGGGCAGTACTTC
V: TRBV28; D: TRBD2; size: few; J: TRBJ2-1; CDR3: CASSSGGSSYNEQFF; DNA: TGTGCCAGCAGCAGCGGGGGGAGCTCCTACAATGAGCAGTTCTTC
V: TRBV11-2; D: TRBD1; size: NA; J: TRBJ2-7; CDR3: CASSSNRDRGLYF; DNA: TGTGCCAGCAGCTCTAACCGGGACAGGGGCCTGTACTTC
V: TRBV18; D: NA; size: NA; J: TRBJ2-2; CDR3: CASSPLVPGELFF; DNA: TGTGCCAGCTCACCCCTTGTCCCCGGGGAGCTGTTTTTT
V: TRBV10-3; D: TRBD2; size: NA; J: TRBJ2-1; CDR3: CATTSGGAANEQFF; DNA: TGTGCCACCACTAGCGGGGGGGCTGCGAATGAGCAGTTCTTC
V: TRBV13; D: TRBD1; size: NA; J: TRBJ1-1; CDR3: CASSIGRNRGTEAFF; DNA: TGTGCCAGCAGCATAGGACGAAACAGGGGCACTGAAGCTTTCTTT
V: TRBV2; D: NA; size: few; J: TRBJ1-5; CDR3: CASSATAGNQPQHF; DNA: TGTGCCAGCAGCGCGACCGCGGGGAATCAGCCCCAGCATTTT
V: TRBV5-1; D: TRBD2; size: NA; J: TRBJ2-3; CDR3: CATRGGSGDTQYF; DNA: TGCGCCACCCGGGGCGGGAGTGGAGATACGCAGTATTTT
V: TRBV6-1; D: NA; size: NA; J: TRBJ1-2; CDR3: CASSREGGSFYGYTF; DNA: TGTGCCAGCAGCAGGGAGGGAGGGTCTTTCTATGGCTACACCTTC
V: TRBV5-1; D: NA; size: NA; J: TRBJ2-3; CDR3: CASSRGSTDTQYF; DNA: TGCGCCAGCAGCCGGGGAAGCACAGATACGCAGTATTTT
V: TRBV6-6; D: TRBD1; size: few; J: TRBJ2-7; CDR3: CASSFRQGSHEQYF; DNA: TGTGCCAGCAGTTTCAGACAGGGGAGCCACGAGCAGTACTTC
V: TRBV7-2; D: TRBD2; size: NA; J: TRBJ2-7; CDR3: CASSSPGSRGRSYEQYF; DNA: TGTGCCAGCAGCTCCCCGGGCTCACGCGGGAGGTCCTACGAGCAGTACTTC
V: TRBV5-1; D: TRBD1; size: NA; J: TRBJ2-7; CDR3: CASGDRGYEQYF; DNA: TGCGCCAGCGGGGACAGGGGCTACGAGCAGTACTTC
V: TRBV7-9; D: NA; size: NA; J: TRBJ1-4; CDR3: CASSSQRGGYEKLFF; DNA: TGTGCCAGCAGCTCCCAGCGGGGGGGGTATGAAAAACTGTTTTTT
V: TRBV29-1; D: NA; size: NA; J: TRBJ2-7; CDR3: CSALRRGPNYEQYF; DNA: TGCAGCGCTCTACGGCGGGGGCCAAATTACGAGCAGTACTTC
V: TRBV5-4; D: NA; size: few; J: TRBJ1-1; CDR3: CASSYMTGYTEAFF; DNA: TGTGCCAGCAGTTACATGACAGGATACACTGAAGCTTTCTTT
V: TRBV20-1; D: NA; size: NA; J: TRBJ2-1; CDR3: CSALDRVEQFF; DNA: TGCAGTGCCCTCGATCGGGTTGAGCAGTTCTTC
V: TRBV6-1; D: TRBD1; size: NA; J: TRBJ1-5; CDR3: CASIGTGDQPQHF; DNA: TGTGCCAGCATCGGGACAGGGGATCAGCCCCAGCATTTT
V: TRBV7-8; D: TRBD1; size: few; J: TRBJ2-6; CDR3: CASSLDPGGISGANVLTF; DNA: TGTGCCAGCAGCTTAGATCCAGGGGGCATCTCTGGGGCCAACGTCCTGACTTTC
V: TRBV4-3; D: NA; size: few; J: TRBJ1-4; CDR3: CASSQDLGAATNEKLFF; DNA: TGCGCCAGCAGCCAAGATTTGGGGGCGGCAACTAATGAAAAACTGTTTTTT
V: TRBV28; D: NA; size: NA; J: TRBJ2-2; CDR3: CAGGQRGGGELFF; DNA: TGTGCCGGGGGACAGAGGGGAGGCGGGGAGCTGTTTTTT
V: TRBV4-1; D: TRBD1; size: NA; J: TRBJ2-7; CDR3: CASSGRDRSYEQYF; DNA: TGCGCCAGCAGCGGCCGGGACAGGTCCTACGAGCAGTACTTC
V: TRBV5-6; D: NA; size: NA; J: TRBJ2-5; CDR3: CASSLRLGGGLGETQYF; DNA: TGTGCCAGCAGCTTAAGGTTAGGGGGGGGCCTGGGAGAGACCCAGTACTTC